This TCR beta chain emerged from a study of T cells in Graves' hyperthyroidism and ophthalmopathy. V lost 0 bases, J lost 2 bases, and 3 bases lay in between. The CDR3 covers 12 residues. CDR1 and CDR2 from the germline V gene are SGHNT and YYREEE (reference sequence). The CDR3 regions of TCR beta were amplified from RNA transcripts. Initially, a first-round RT-PCR of the TCR CDR3 employed the HTBI primer set. TCRdb re-analysed the multiplex PCR reads in MiXCR, keeping a single row per CDR3 protein. The sample contains more than 50,000 distinct CDR3 sequences, roughly 50% of which appear only once. This clonotype was seen at least ten times.

The sequenced sample consisted of blood. This sequence joins TRBV5-4 and TRBJ2-7, with unresolved D. The TCR comes from a woman aged 25 to 39 with Graves' ophthalmopathy. The CDR3 coding sequence is TGTGCCAGCAGCTTGGGTGCCTACGAGCAGTACTTC. Its protein product is CASSLGAYEQYF.